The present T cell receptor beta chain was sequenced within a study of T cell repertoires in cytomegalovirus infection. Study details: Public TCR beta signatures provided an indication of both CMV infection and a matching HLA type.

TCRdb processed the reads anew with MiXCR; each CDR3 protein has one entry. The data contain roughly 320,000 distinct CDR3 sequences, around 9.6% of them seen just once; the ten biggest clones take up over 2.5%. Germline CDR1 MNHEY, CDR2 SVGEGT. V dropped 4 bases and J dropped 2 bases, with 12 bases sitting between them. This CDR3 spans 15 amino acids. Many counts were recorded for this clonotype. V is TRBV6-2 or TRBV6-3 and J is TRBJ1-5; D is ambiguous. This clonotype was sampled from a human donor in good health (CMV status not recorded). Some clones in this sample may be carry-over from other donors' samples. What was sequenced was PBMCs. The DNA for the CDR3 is TGTGCCAGCAGTTTTAAGGGATACGGCAATCAGCCCCAGCATTTT. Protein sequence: CASSFKGYGNQPQHF.